This T cell receptor (beta chain) was captured in a study of metastatic and nonmetastatic thyroid tumors. TCRdb re-clonotyped the PCR reads via MiXCR. The sample shows 40,000 or so clones, 20% to 30% of them seen only once. Before thyroid surgery, none of the patients had received any treatment. Regarding the study as a whole: Reports indicated that malignant thyroid tumors showed significantly higher TCR beta diversity than benign nodules did, in blood and tumor.

The CDR3 runs 13 residues. The V gene lost 6 bases and the J gene lost 4 bases, with 13 bases spanning the gap. The V gene's germline CDR1 is SGHTA and CDR2 FQGNSA. With regard to this clone: What it binds is not known.

The genes are TRBV7-2 and TRBJ2-7; D might be TRBD1 (6 bases). Sequencing was performed on blood. The source of this sequence is a female donor with papillary thyroid cancer or a benign thyroid nodule (not recorded which). Some clones in this sample may be carry-over from other donors' samples. CDR3 sequence: CASSWTVQYEQYF. CDR3 bases: TGTGCCAGCAGTTGGACAGTGCAATACGAGCAGTACTTC.